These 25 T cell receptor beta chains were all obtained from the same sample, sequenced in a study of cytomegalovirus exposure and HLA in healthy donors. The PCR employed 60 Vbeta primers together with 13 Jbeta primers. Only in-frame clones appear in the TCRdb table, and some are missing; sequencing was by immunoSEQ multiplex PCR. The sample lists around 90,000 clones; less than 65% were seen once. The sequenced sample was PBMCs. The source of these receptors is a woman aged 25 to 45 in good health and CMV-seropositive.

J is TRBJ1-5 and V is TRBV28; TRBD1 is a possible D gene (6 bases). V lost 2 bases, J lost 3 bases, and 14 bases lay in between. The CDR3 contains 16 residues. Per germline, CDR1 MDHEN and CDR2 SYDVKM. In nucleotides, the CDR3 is TGTGCCAGCAGTTTAATCCCAGGGGCGGCCAATCAGCCCCAGCATTTT. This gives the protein CASSLIPGAANQPQHF.

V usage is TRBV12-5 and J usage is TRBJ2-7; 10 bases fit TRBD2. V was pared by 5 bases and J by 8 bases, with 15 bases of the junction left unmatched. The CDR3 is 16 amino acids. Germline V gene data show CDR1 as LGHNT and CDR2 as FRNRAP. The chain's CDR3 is CASGPPTPGLASQQYF. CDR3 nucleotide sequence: TGTGCTAGTGGTCCCCCAACCCCGGGACTAGCGTCACAGCAGTACTTC.

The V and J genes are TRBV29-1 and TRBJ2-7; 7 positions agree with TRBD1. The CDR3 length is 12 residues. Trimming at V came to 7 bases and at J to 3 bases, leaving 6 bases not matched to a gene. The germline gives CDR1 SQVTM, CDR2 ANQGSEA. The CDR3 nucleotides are TGCAGCGCCAGACGGGACAGCTACGAGCAGTACTTC. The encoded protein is CSARRDSYEQYF.

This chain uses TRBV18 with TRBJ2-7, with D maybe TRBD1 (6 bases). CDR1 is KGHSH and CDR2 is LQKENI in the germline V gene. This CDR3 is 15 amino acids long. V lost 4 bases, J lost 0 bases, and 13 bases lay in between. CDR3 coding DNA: TGTGCCAGCTCACTCACACGACAGGTCTCCTACGAGCAGTACTTC. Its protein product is CASSLTRQVSYEQYF.

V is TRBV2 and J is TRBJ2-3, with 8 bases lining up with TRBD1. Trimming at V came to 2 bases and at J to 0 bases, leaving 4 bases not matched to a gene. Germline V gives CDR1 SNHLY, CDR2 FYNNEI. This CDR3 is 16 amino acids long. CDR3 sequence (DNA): TGTGCCAGCAGTGAATCCAGGACAGGGAGCACAGATACGCAGTATTTT. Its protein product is CASSESRTGSTDTQYF.

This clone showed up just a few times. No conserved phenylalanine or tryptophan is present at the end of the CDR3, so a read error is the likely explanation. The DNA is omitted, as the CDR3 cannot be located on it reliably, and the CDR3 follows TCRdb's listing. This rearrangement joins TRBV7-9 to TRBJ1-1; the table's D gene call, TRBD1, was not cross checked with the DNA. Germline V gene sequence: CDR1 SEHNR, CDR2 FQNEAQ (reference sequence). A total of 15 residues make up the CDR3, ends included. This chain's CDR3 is CASSRHGQGAIEFGS.

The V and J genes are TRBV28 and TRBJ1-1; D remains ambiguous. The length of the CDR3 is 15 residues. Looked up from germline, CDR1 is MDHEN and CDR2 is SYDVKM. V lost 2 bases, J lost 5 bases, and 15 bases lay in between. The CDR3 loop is CASSLNPSGGTEAFF. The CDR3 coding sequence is TGTGCCAGCAGTTTAAATCCCAGTGGAGGGACTGAAGCTTTCTTT.

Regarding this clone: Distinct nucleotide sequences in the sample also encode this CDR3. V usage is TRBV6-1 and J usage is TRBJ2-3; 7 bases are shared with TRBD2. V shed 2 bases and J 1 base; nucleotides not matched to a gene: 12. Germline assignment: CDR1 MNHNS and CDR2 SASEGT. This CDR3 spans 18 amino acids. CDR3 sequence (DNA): TGTGCCAGCAGTGAACGGGGGGTCCGGGGGAGCGGCACAGATACGCAGTATTTT. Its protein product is CASSERGVRGSGTDTQYF.

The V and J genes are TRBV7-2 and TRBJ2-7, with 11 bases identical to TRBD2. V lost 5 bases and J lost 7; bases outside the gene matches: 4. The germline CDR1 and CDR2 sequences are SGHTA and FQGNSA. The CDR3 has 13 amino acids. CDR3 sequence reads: CASSARLAGEQYF. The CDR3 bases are TGTGCCAGCAGCGCTAGACTAGCGGGAGAGCAGTACTTC.

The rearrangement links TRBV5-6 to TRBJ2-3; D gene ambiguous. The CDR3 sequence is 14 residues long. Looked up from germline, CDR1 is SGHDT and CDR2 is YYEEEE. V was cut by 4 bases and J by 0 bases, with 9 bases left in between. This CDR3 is CASSRSSSTDTQYF. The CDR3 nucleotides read TGTGCCAGCAGCAGAAGTAGTAGCACAGATACGCAGTATTTT.

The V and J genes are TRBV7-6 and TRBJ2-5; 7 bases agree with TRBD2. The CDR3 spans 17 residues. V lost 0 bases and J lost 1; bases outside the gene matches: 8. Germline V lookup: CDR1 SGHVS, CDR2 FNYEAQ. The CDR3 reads CASSLAWGGGGQETQYF. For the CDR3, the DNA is TGTGCCAGCAGCTTAGCGTGGGGCGGGGGAGGCCAAGAGACCCAGTACTTC. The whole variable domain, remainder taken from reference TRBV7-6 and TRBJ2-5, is GAGVSQSPRYKVTKRGQDVALRCDPISGHVSLYWYRQALGQGPEFLTYFNYEAQQDKSGLPNDRFSAERPEGSISTLTIQRTEQRDSAMYRCASSLAWGGGGQETQYFGPGTRLLVL.

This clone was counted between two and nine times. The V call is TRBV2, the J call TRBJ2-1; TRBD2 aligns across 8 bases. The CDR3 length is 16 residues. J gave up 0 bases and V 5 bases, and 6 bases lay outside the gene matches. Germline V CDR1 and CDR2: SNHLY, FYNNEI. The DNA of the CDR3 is TGTGCCAGCAGTCCCGGAGCGGGGGTCTCCTACAATGAGCAGTTCTTC. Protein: CASSPGAGVSYNEQFF.

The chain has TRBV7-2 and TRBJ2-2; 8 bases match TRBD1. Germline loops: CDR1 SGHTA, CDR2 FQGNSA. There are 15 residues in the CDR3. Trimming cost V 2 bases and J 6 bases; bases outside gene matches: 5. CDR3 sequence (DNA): TGTGCCAGCAGCTTACGACAGGGGAGCGCCGGGGAGCTGTTTTTT. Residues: CASSLRQGSAGELFF. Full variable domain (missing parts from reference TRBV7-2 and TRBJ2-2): GAGVSQSPSNKVTEKGKDVELRCDPISGHTALYWYRQSLGQGLEFLIYFQGNSAPDKSGLPSDRFSAERTGGSVSTLTIQRTQQEDSAVYLCASSLRQGSAGELFFGEGSRLTVL.

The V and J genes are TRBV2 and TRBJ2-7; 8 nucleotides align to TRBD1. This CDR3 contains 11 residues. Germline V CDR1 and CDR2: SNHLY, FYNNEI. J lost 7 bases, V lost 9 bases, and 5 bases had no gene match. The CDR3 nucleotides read TGTGCCAGTAACAGGGGGATGGAGCAGTACTTC. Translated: CASNRGMEQYF.

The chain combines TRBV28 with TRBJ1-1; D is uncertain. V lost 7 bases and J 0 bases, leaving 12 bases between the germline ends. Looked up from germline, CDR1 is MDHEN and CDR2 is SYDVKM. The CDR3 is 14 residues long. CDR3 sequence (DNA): TGTGCCAGCATTGGTTTACTCCTGAACACTGAAGCTTTCTTT. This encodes CASIGLLLNTEAFF.

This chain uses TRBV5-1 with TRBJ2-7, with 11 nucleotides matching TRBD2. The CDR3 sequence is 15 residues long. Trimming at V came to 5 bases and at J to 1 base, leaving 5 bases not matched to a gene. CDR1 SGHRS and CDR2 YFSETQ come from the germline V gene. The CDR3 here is CASRPGTSGSYEQYF. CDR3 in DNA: TGCGCCAGCAGGCCCGGGACTAGCGGTTCCTACGAGCAGTACTTC.

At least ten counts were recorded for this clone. CDR3 bases: TGCGCCAGCAGCTTAGAACCTAGGCAAGCGAACACTGAAGCTTTCTTT. As protein: CASSLEPRQANTEAFF. J is TRBJ1-1 and V is TRBV5-1; the D is unclear. CDR3 size: 16 residues. Germline values: CDR1 SGHRS, CDR2 YFSETQ. V lost 2 bases, J lost 1 base, and 15 bases lay in between.

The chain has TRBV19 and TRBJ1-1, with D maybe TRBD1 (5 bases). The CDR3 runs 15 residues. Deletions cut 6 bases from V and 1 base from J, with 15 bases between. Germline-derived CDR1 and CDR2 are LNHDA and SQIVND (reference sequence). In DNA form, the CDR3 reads TGTGCCAGTAGGCCCATAACTCAGGGGAACACTGAAGCTTTCTTT. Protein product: CASRPITQGNTEAFF.

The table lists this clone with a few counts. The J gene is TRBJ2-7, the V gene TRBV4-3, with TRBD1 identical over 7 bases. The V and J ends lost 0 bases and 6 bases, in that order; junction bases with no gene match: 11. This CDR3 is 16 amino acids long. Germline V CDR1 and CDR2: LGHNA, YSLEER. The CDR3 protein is CASSQDPTGTLPEQYF. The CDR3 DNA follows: TGCGCCAGCAGCCAAGATCCGACAGGGACCCTACCCGAGCAGTACTTC.

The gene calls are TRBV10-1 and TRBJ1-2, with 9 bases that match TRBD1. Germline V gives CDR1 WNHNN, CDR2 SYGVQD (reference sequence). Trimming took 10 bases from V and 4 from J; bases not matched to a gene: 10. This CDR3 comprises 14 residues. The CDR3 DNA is TGCGCCAACCAGTCGGGACAGGGCTTCTATGGCTACACCTTC. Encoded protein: CANQSGQGFYGYTF.

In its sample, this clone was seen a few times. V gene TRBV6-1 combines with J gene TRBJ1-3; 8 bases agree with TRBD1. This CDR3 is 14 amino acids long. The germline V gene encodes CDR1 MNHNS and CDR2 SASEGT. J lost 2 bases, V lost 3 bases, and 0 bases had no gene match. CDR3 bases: TGTGCCAGCAGTGAGGACAGGGCTGGAAACACCATATATTTT. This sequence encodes CASSEDRAGNTIYF.

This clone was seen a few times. As DNA, the CDR3 is TGTGCCAGCAGCTTAGTAGTAATGAGGGAGGCTAACACTGAAGCTTTCTTT. This codes for CASSLVVMREANTEAFF. The rearrangement joins TRBV7-9 to TRBJ1-1; D is unresolved. V was shortened by 1 base and J by 2 bases, with 17 bases between the two germline ends. Germline CDR1 and CDR2: SEHNR and FQNEAQ (reference sequence). CDR3 length equals 17 residues.

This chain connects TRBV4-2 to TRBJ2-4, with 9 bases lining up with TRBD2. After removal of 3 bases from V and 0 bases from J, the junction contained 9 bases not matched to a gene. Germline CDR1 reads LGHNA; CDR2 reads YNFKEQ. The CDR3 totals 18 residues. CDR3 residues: CASSHASAGGLAKNIQYF. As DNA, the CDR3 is TGTGCCAGCAGCCATGCCTCGGCGGGGGGGCTAGCCAAAAACATTCAGTACTTC.

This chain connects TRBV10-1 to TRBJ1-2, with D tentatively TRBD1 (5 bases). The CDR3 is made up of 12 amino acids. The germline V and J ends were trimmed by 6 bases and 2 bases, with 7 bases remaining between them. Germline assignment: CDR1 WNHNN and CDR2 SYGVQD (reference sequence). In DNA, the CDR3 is TGCGCCAGCAGACAGGAGAACTATGGCTACACCTTC. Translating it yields CASRQENYGYTF.

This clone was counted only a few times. Here the CDR3 DNA reads TGTGCCTGGAGTCCCCGAGGTTTAGAGCAGTACTTC. Translating it yields CAWSPRGLEQYF. V gene TRBV30 combines with J gene TRBJ2-7; D uncertain. This CDR3 has 12 residues. The germline V and J ends were trimmed by 2 bases and 7 bases, with 12 bases remaining between them. Germline lookup yields CDR1 GTSNPN and CDR2 SVGIG (reference sequence).